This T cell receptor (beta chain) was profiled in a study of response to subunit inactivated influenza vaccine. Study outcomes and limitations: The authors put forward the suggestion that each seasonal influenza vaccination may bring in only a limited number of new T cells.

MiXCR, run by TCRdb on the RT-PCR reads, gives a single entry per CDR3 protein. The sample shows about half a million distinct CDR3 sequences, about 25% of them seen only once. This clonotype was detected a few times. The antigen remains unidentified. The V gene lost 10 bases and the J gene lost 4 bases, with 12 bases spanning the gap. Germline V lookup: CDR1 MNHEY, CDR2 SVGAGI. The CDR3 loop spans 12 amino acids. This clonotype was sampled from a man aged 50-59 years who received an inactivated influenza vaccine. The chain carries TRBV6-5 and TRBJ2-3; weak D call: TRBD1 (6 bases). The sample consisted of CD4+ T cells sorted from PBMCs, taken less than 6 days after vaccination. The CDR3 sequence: CAITGWADTQYF. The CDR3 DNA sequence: TGTGCCATCACAGGGTGGGCAGATACGCAGTATTTT.